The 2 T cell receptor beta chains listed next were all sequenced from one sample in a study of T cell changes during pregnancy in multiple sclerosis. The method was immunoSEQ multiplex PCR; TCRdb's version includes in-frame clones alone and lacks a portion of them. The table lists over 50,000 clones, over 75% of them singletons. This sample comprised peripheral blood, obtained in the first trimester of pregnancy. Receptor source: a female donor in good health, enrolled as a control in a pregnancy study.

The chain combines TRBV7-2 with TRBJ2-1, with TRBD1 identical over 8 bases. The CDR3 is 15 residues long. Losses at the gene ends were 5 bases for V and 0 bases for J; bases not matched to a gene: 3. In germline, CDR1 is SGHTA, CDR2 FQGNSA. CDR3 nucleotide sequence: TGTGCCAGCAGCCGGACAGGGAGCTCCTACAATGAGCAGTTCTTC. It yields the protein CASSRTGSSYNEQFF.

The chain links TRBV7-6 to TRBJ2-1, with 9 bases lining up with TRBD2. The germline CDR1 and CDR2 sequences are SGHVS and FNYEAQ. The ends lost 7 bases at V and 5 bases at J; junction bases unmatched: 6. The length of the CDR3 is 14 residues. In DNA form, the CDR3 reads TGTGCCAGCAAAATGGCGGGAGGGAACAATGAGCAGTTCTTC. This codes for CASKMAGGNNEQFF.